This record concerns one TCR beta chain sequence. This record belongs to a study of blood T cell repertoires in COVID-19. Study overall: Samples taken during acute and convalescent COVID-19 were collected in the United States, Italy and Spain. Nucleic acid was either cDNA or gDNA, and it came from T cells, B-cell-depleted T cells, or PBMCs.

The CDR3 spans 18 residues. Germline lookup yields CDR1 MGHRA and CDR2 YSYEKL. V was clipped by 2 bases and J by 3 bases, with 22 bases between them. The study assigned cohorts using participant-reported clinical history. Here immunoSEQ multiplex PCR was the method, and the copy in TCRdb shows in-frame clones only, minus some. The repertoire holds hundreds of thousands of clones, approximately 86% seen once, with 3.8% in the top ten. This receptor was obtained from a woman in her 40s with acute COVID-19. The material sequenced was PBMCs or T cells enriched from blood (not recorded which). The gene calls are TRBV4-1 and TRBJ1-1; D gene unclear. Written as DNA, the CDR3 is TGCGCCAGCAGCCAACGACAAGGGCTAGCTCATGGGGACACTGAAGCTTTCTTT. Its translation: CASSQRQGLAHGDTEAFF.